This TCR beta chain was recovered during a study of blood T cell repertoires in COVID-19. Background on the study: Donors in the United States, Italy and Spain gave samples during acute or convalescent COVID-19. T cells, B-cell-depleted T cells, or PBMCs supplied cDNA or gDNA.

Study processing details: By means of reference gene primer amplification, nucleated cell counts were estimated. Sequenced by immunoSEQ multiplex PCR; TCRdb stores in-frame clones only, minus some. The V and J calls and the clone size are those of that table, but D and trimming were determined from the DNA. The table lists 100,000 to 150,000 clones, around three quarters of them singletons. The ends were cut back, 3 bases at V and 3 bases at J, with 3 bases in the middle. This CDR3 has 12 amino acids. J is TRBJ1-3 and V is TRBV12-3 or TRBV12-4; D gene uncertain. This TCR came from a man in his 60s with active or convalescent COVID-19. Sequenced: peripheral blood. The CDR3 DNA reads TGTGCCAGCAGTTTGTATGGAAACACCATATATTTT. This codes for CASSLYGNTIYF.